Sequencing of this TCR beta chain was carried out in a study of PD-1 blockade in classical Hodgkin lymphoma. About this clone itself: The target antigen is unknown.

Findings and limits, study-wide: Reported baseline diversity: healthy donors highest, relapsed/refractory patients lowest.

This CDR3 comprises 15 residues. Germline V gene sequence: CDR1 SNHLY, CDR2 FYNNEI. J was trimmed by 4 bases and V by 3 bases; bases with no gene match: 6. Method: immunoSEQ multiplex PCR; TCRdb's copy keeps in-frame clones and lacks some. Among 100,000 to 120,000 clones, 89% were seen once, and the ten largest hold roughly 19%. As to time point: cycle 4 day 1 (C4D1), after more than five weeks of nivolumab. Every patient was affected by relapse after autologous stem cell transplantation, while exposure to brentuximab vedotin was not uniform. This chain links TRBV2 with TRBJ1-2, with TRBD1 matching 9 bases. The material was peripheral blood mononuclear cells (PBMCs), obtained before the fourth cycle of nivolumab. This TCR derives from a human donor with classical Hodgkin lymphoma. The DNA for the CDR3 is TGTGCCAGCAGTGACACTACAGGGGGCGCCTATGGCTACACCTTC. Its translation is CASSDTTGGAYGYTF.